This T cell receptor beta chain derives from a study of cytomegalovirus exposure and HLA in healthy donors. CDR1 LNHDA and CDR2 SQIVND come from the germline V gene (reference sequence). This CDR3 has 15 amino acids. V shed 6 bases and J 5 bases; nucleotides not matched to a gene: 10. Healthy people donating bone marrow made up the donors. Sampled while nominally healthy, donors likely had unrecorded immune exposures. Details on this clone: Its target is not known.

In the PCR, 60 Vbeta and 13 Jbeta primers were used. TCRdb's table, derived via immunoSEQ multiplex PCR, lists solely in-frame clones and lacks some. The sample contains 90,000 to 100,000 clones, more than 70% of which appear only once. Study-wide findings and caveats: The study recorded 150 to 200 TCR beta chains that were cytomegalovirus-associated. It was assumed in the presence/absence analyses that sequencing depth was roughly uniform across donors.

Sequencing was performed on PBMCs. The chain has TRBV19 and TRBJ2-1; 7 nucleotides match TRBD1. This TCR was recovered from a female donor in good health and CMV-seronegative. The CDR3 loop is CASSRDRQLNNEQFF. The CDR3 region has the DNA TGTGCCAGTAGCCGGGACAGACAATTGAACAATGAGCAGTTCTTC.